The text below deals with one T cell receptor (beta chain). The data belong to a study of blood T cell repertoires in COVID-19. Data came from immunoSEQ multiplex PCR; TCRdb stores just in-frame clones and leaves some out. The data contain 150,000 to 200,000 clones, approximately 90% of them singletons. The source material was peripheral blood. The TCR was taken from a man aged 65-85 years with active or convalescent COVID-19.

CDR3 loop: CASSTSRGRLETQYF. The CDR3 nucleotides read TGTGCCAGCAGTACGTCCAGGGGGCGCTTGGAGACCCAGTACTTC. This chain connects TRBV6-5 to TRBJ2-5; 8 nucleotides line up with TRBD1. Germline V gene data show CDR1 as MNHEY and CDR2 as SVGAGI. The trim removed 5 bases at V and 5 bases at J, leaving 10 bases unmatched. This CDR3 has 15 residues.